The present T cell receptor (beta chain) was sequenced within a study of T-cell memory formation after mild COVID-19. Study-level background: Clusters of TCRs were largely donor specific. The study, taken as a whole, reports: Clones contracting across day 15 to 85 had a balanced CD4/CD8 profile; later expanding clones leaned CD4+.

About this clonotype itself: As yet, its antigen is unknown.

The CDR3 runs to 15 residues. J lost 2 bases, V lost 3 bases, and 6 bases had no gene match. CDR1 is KGHSH, CDR2 LQKENI, per germline. One entry per CDR3 protein, called by TCRdb with MiXCR from the 5' RACE reads. The repertoire consists of about 360,000 distinct CDR3 sequences, with approximately 14% occurring once and the leading ten covering around 22%. This TCR derives from a man younger than 35 who had mild COVID-19 (a few samples of this study predate the infection). Cell type and time point are not known. The chain has TRBV18 and TRBJ2-7, with 8 bases that match TRBD2. Sequenced sample: PBMCs or a T cell subset sorted from them (not recorded which). For the CDR3, the DNA is TGTGCCAGCTCACCTCCCGGGGGGGGCCCCTACGAGCAGTACTTC. Translation gives CASSPPGGGPYEQYF. Filled out from reference TRBV18 and TRBJ2-7, the complete variable domain reads NAGVMQNPRHLVRRRGQEARLRCSPMKGHSHVYWYRQLPEEGLKFMVYLQKENIIDESGMPKERFSAEFPKEGPSILRIQQVVRGDSAAYFCASSPPGGGPYEQYFGPGTRLTVT.